Listed below are T cell receptor beta chains from one sample, sequenced in a study of blood T cell repertoires in COVID-19. Generated by immunoSEQ multiplex PCR, the TCRdb table keeps only in-frame clones and is missing some. The sample yields about 62,000 clones, around 87% seen once. What was sequenced was peripheral blood. These TCRs come from a man in his 70s with acute or convalescent COVID-19. Both conserved end residues are part of each CDR3. D genes are given only for firm matches. Not every row has a clone size; where given, it reads once, few, many or a size class.

j_call | clone_size | d_call | v_call | cdr3_length | cdr3_nt | cdr3_aa
TRBJ2-1 | - | - | TRBV12-5 | 13 | TGTGCTAGTGGTCTCATCGGCTACAATGAGCAGTTCTTC | CASGLIGYNEQFF
TRBJ2-1 | few | - | TRBV6-2/TRBV6-3 | 15 | TGTGCCAGCAGTTACTCTCCTGACTTCTACAATGAGCAGTTCTTC | CASSYSPDFYNEQFF
TRBJ1-5 | - | - | TRBV5-6 | 15 | TGTGCCAGCAGCTTGATAGCGTCTCGCAATCAGCCCCAGCATTTT | CASSLIASRNQPQHF
TRBJ1-5 | - | TRBD1 | TRBV29-1 | 14 | TGCAGCGTTGGTGGGACAGTTGGCAATCAGCCCCAGCATTTT | CSVGGTVGNQPQHF
TRBJ2-7 | - | - | TRBV5-1 | 14 | TGCGCCAGCAGCTTGGCGCGGAACCCCTACGAGCAGTACTTC | CASSLARNPYEQYF
TRBJ2-5 | - | TRBD1 | TRBV11-2 | 15 | TGTGCCAGCAGCTTATTACAGGGGGCTTGGGAGACCCAGTACTTC | CASSLLQGAWETQYF
TRBJ2-7 | - | - | TRBV19 | 12 | TGTGCCAGTAACGGCAGGTACGGCGAGCAGTACTTC | CASNGRYGEQYF
TRBJ2-2 | - | - | TRBV7-3 | 13 | TGTGCCAGCAGCTTAACTAGCGCCGGGGAGCTGTTTTTT | CASSLTSAGELFF
TRBJ2-7 | - | TRBD2 | TRBV2 | 15 | TGTGCCAGCAGAGTAGCGGGAGGGCCGTATAACGAGCAGTACTTC | CASRVAGGPYNEQYF
TRBJ2-1 | - | - | TRBV19 | 13 | TGTGCCAGTAGTATGAGGTCCGGGGTTGAGCAGTTCTTC | CASSMRSGVEQFF
TRBJ2-7 | few | - | TRBV5-1 | 15 | TGCGCCAGCAGCGATCGAACAGGGAACACTTACGAGCAGTACTTC | CASSDRTGNTYEQYF
TRBJ2-4 | - | TRBD1 | TRBV29-1 | 12 | TGCAGCTCCCTGGGACAGGAAAACATTCAGTACTTC | CSSLGQENIQYF
TRBJ1-2 | - | - | TRBV27 | 15 | TGTGCCAGCAGTACCGGACAGCGGACCCTCTATGGCTACACCTTC | CASSTGQRTLYGYTF
TRBJ2-5 | - | - | TRBV19 | 13 | TGTGCCAGTAGTATGTCCGTGGTCGGGACCCAGTACTTC | CASSMSVVGTQYF
TRBJ2-1 | - | - | TRBV15 | 15 | TGTGCCACCAGCCAAGTACGGACTCCGAACAATGAGCAGTTCTTC | CATSQVRTPNNEQFF
TRBJ2-7 | few | - | TRBV5-1 | 14 | TGCGCCAGCAGGTCAGGAGACAGAGATTACGAGCAGTACTTC | CASRSGDRDYEQYF
TRBJ2-3 | - | TRBD2 | TRBV4-1 | 16 | TGCGCCAGCAGCCCTCTGGGGCGGGGGGTTGAGGATACGCAGTATTTT | CASSPLGRGVEDTQYF
TRBJ2-7 | - | TRBD2 | TRBV7-9 | 15 | TGTGCCAGCAGCAGGAGCGGGGGCAGCGCCTACGAGCAGTACTTC | CASSRSGGSAYEQYF
TRBJ2-5 | once | TRBD1 | TRBV7-2 | 15 | TGTGCCAGCAGCTGGGGACAGGGAGGGCAAGAGACCCAGTACTTC | CASSWGQGGQETQYF
TRBJ1-1 | - | - | TRBV7-6 | 17 | TGTGCCAGCAGCTTAGAGGGACGGCTGGGGGGGAACACTGAAGCTTTCTTT | CASSLEGRLGGNTEAFF
TRBJ1-1 | - | - | TRBV19 | 14 | TGTGCCAGTACTGACAGTCAAACTAACACTGAAGCTTTCTTT | CASTDSQTNTEAFF
TRBJ1-1 | - | - | TRBV19 | 11 | TGTGCCAGTAGTGTTACAGGTGGGGCTTTCTTT | CASSVTGGAFF
TRBJ1-1 | - | TRBD1 | TRBV5-6 | 15 | TGTGCCAGCAACTTTGACAGGGGAATGAACACTGAAGCTTTCTTT | CASNFDRGMNTEAFF
TRBJ2-6 | - | - | TRBV5-5 | 16 | TGTGCCAGCAGCCCTCAGGGGCGCACGGGGGCCAACGTCCTGACTTTC | CASSPQGRTGANVLTF
TRBJ1-1 | once | - | TRBV5-5 | 12 | TGTGCCAGCAGCTTGGAGGGGACTGAAGCTTTCTTT | CASSLEGTEAFF
TRBJ1-4 | - | - | TRBV3-1/TRBV3-2 | 11 | TGTGCCAGCAGCCTAAATGAAAAACTGTTTTTT | CASSLNEKLFF
TRBJ2-7 | - | TRBD1 | TRBV3-1/TRBV3-2 | 15 | TGTGCCAGCAGCGTCGGGACAGCTAATACCTACGAGCAGTACTTC | CASSVGTANTYEQYF
TRBJ1-2 | few | TRBD1 | TRBV10-3 | 15 | TGTGCCACGGGGGGGACAGGGGAAGAAGGCTATGGCTACACCTTC | CATGGTGEEGYGYTF
TRBJ1-1 | - | TRBD1 | TRBV10-3 | 16 | TGTGCCATCAGTGAGTCGTCGGGCAGGGGGCGGGTCGTAGCTTTCTTT | CAISESSGRGRVVAFF
TRBJ1-5 | - | - | TRBV29-1 | 12 | TGCAGCGTTGAAGAGTACGGGCAGCCCCAGCATTTT | CSVEEYGQPQHF
TRBJ2-2 | - | TRBD1 | TRBV9 | 13 | TGTGCCAGCAGCGAACAGGGGGCCGGGGAGCTGTTTTTT | CASSEQGAGELFF
TRBJ1-3 | - | TRBD1 | TRBV24-1 | 17 | TGTGCCACCAGTGATTTCCTAGGGACAGCCTCTGGAAACACCATATATTTT | CATSDFLGTASGNTIYF
TRBJ2-7 | - | - | TRBV28 | 14 | TGTGCCAGGATCTTGGGGGAGGGGACACACGAGCAGTACTTC | CARILGEGTHEQYF
TRBJ2-3 | - | TRBD1 | TRBV29-1 | 12 | TGCAGCATTGACAGGGGCGCAGATACGCAGTATTTT | CSIDRGADTQYF
TRBJ1-1 | - | - | TRBV3-1/TRBV3-2 | 13 | TGTGCCAGCAGCGAACTTTCGTACACTGAAGCTTTCTTT | CASSELSYTEAFF
TRBJ1-3 | - | - | TRBV6-6 | 16 | TGTGCCAGCAGTTACGAGGAGGGGCGACTTGGAAACACCATATATTTT | CASSYEEGRLGNTIYF
TRBJ2-1 | - | - | TRBV5-8 | 15 | TGTGCCAGCAGCTCCGGGCTAGGAGGTACCATAGGGCAGTTCTTC | CASSSGLGGTIGQFF
TRBJ1-6 | - | TRBD1 | TRBV2 | 16 | TGTGCCAGCAGTGTGGATGCCTCAGGGGGGAGCTCACCCCTCCACTTT | CASSVDASGGSSPLHF
TRBJ2-5 | - | TRBD2 | TRBV4-1 | 15 | TGCGCCAGCAGCCAAGGGCTAGCGGGCCAAGAGACCCAGTACTTC | CASSQGLAGQETQYF
TRBJ1-3 | - | TRBD1 | TRBV18 | 15 | TGTGCCAGCTCACCGTTAGGGACAGATGGAAACACCATATATTTT | CASSPLGTDGNTIYF
TRBJ2-7 | - | - | TRBV12-3/TRBV12-4 | 13 | TGTGCCAGCAGGACGCTACAGGGCTACGAGCAGTACTTC | CASRTLQGYEQYF
TRBJ1-1 | - | TRBD1 | TRBV3-1/TRBV3-2 | 13 | TGTGCCAGCAGCCACCTCGACAGGGCTAAAGCTTTCTTT | CASSHLDRAKAFF
TRBJ2-1 | - | TRBD1 | TRBV27 | 14 | TGTGCCAGCAGTTCGCTGACAGGGAACAATGAGCAGTTCTTC | CASSSLTGNNEQFF